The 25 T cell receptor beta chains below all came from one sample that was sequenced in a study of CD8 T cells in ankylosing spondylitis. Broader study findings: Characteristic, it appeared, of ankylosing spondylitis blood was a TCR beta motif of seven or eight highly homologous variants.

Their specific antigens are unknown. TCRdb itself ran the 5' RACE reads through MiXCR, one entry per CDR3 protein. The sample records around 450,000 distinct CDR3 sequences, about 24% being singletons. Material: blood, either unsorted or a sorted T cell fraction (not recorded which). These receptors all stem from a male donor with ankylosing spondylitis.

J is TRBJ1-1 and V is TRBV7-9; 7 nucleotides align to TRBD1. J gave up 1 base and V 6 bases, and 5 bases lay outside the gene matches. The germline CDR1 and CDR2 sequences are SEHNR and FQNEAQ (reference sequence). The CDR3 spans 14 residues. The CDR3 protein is CASSRGQANTEAFF. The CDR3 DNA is TGTGCCAGCAGTAGAGGACAGGCGAACACTGAAGCTTTCTTT. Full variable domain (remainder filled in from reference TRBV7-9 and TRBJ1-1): DTGVSQNPRHKITKRGQNVTFRCDPISEHNRLYWYRQTLGQGPEFLTYFQNEAQLEKSRLLSDRFSAERPKGSFSTLEIQRTEQGDSAMYLCASSRGQANTEAFFGQGTRLTVV.

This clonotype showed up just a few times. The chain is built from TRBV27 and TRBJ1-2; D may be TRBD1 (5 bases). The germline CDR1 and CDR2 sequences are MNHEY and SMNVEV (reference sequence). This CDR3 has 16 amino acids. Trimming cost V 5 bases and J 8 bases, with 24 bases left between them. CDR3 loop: CASSLQGAYLSLGYTF. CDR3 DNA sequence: TGTGCCAGCAGTCTTCAGGGTGCTTACCTTTCATTGGGCTACACCTTC.

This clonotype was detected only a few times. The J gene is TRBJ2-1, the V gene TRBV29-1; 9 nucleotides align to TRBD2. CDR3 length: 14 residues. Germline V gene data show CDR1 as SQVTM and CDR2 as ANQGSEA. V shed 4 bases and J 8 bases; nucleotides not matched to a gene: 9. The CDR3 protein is CSVATSGGADEQFF. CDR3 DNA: TGCAGCGTTGCGACTAGCGGAGGGGCCGATGAGCAGTTCTTC.

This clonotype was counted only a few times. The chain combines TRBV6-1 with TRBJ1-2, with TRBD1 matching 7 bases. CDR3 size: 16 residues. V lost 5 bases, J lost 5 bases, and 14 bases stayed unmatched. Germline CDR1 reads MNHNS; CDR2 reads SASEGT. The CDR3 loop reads CASSLTGWAFLYGYTF. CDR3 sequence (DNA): TGTGCCAGCAGTCTGACAGGGTGGGCGTTCCTTTATGGCTACACCTTC.

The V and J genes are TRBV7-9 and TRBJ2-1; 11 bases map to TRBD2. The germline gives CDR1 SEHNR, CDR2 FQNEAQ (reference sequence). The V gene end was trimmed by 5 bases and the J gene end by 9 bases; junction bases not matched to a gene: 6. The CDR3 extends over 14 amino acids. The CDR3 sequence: CASSAVTSGTEQFF. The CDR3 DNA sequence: TGTGCCAGCAGCGCGGTGACTAGCGGGACTGAGCAGTTCTTC.

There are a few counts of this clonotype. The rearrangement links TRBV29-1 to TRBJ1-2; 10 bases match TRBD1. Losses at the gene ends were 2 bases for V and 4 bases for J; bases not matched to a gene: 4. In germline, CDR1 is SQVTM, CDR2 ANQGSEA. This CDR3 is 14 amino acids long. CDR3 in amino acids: CSVEWTGGIYGYTF. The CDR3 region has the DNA TGCAGCGTTGAATGGACAGGGGGAATCTATGGCTACACCTTC.

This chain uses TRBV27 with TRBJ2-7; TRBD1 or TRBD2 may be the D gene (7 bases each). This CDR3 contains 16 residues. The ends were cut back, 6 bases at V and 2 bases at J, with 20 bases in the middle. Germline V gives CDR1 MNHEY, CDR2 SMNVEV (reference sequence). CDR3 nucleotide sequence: TGTGCCAGCAGACCCCTGGGAGGGGACAGAGCCTACGAGCAGTACGTC. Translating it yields CASRPLGGDRAYEQYV.

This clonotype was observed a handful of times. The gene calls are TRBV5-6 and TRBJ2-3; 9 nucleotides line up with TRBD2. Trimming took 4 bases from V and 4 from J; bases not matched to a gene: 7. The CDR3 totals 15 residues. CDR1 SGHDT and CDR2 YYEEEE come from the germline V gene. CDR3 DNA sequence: TGTGCCAGCAGCCGCACTAGCGGGTTCGCAGATACGCAGTATTTT. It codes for CASSRTSGFADTQYF.

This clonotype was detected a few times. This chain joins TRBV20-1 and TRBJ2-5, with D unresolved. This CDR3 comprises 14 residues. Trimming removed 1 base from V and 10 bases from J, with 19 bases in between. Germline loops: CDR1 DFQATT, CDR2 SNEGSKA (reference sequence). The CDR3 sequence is CSARAPDRAGDQYF. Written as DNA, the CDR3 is TGCAGTGCTAGAGCTCCCGACCGGGCCGGCGACCAGTACTTC.

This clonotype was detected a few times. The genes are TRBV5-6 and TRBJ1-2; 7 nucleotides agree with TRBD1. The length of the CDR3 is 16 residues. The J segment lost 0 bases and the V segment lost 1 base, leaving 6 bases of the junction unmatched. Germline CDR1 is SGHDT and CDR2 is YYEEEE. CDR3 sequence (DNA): TGTGCCAGCAGCTTGTACCCGGGACAGACTAACTATGGCTACACCTTC. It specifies CASSLYPGQTNYGYTF.

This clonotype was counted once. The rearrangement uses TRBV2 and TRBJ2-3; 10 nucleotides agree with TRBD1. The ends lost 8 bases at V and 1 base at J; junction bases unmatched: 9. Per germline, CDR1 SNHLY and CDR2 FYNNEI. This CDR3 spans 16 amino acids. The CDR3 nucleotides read TGTGCCAGCGCCCTCAGGGGGACAGGGGGCACAGATACGCAGTATTTT. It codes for CASALRGTGGTDTQYF.

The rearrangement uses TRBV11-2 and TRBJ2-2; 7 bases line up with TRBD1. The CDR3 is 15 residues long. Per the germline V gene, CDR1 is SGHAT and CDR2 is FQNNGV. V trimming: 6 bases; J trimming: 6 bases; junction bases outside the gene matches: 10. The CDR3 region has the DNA TGTGCCAGCAGAAGCGACAGGGTTGTGGCCGGGGAGCTGTTTTTT. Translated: CASRSDRVVAGELFF. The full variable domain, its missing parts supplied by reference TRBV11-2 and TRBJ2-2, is EAGVAQSPRYKIIEKRQSVAFWCNPISGHATLYWYQQILGQGPKLLIQFQNNGVVDDSQLPKDRFSAERLKGVDSTLKIQPAKLEDSAVYLCASRSDRVVAGELFFGEGSRLTVL.

The CDR3 here is CASSFAGQPQHF. Written as DNA, the CDR3 is TGTGCCAGCAGTTTTGCAGGTCAGCCCCAGCATTTT. The chain employs TRBV12-3 or TRBV12-4 and TRBJ1-5; D unresolved. This CDR3 region has 12 residues. V was pared by 3 bases and J by 6 bases, with 6 bases between.

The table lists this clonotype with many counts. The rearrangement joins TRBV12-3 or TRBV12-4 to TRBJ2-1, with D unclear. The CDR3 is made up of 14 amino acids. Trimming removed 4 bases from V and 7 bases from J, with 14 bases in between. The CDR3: CASSSQVLRNEQFF. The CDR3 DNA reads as TGTGCCAGCAGTTCGCAGGTCCTCCGGAATGAGCAGTTCTTC.

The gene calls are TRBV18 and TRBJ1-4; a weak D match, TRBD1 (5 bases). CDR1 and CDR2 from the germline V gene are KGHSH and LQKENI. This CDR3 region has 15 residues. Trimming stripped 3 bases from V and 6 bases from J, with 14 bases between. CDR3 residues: CASSPKTALDEKLFF. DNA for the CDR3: TGTGCCAGCTCACCCAAGACAGCTTTAGATGAAAAACTGTTTTTT.

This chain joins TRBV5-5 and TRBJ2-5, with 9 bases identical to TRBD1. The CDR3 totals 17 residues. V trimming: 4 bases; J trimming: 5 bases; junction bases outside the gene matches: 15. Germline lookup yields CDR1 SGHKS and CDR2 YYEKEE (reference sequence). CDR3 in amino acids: CASSMGQGGSFGETQYF. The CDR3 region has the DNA TGTGCCAGCAGCATGGGACAGGGAGGATCGTTTGGGGAGACCCAGTACTTC. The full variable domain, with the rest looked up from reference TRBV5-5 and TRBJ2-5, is DAGVTQSPTHLIKTRGQQVTLRCSPISGHKSVSWYQQVLGQGPQFIFQYYEKEERGRGNFPDRFSARQFPNYSSELNVNALLLGDSALYLCASSMGQGGSFGETQYFGPGTRLLVL.

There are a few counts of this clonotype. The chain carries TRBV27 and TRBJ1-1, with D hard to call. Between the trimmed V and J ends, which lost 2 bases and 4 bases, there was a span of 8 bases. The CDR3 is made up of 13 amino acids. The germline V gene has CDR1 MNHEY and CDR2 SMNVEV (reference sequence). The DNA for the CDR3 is TGTGCCAGCAGTTTAATCTTGAGCACTGAAGCTTTCTTT. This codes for CASSLILSTEAFF.

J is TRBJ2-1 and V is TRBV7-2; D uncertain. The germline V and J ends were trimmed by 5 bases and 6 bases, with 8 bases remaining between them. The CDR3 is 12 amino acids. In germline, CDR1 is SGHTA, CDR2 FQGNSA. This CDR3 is CASSAAFNEQFF. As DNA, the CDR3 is TGTGCCAGCAGCGCCGCGTTCAATGAGCAGTTCTTC.

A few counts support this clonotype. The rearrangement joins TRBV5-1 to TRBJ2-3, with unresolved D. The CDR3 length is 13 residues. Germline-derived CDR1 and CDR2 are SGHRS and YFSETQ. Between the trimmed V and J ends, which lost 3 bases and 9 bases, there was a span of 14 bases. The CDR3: CASSSRRSGTQYF. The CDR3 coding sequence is TGCGCCAGCAGCTCAAGACGGTCCGGGACGCAGTATTTT.

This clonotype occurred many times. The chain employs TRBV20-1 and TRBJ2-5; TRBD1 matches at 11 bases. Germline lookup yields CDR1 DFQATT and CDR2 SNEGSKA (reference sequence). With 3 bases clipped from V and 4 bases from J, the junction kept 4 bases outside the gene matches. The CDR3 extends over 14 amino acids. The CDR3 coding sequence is TGCAGTGCTAGGTCGGACAGGGGGCGAGAGACCCAGTACTTC. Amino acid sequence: CSARSDRGRETQYF.

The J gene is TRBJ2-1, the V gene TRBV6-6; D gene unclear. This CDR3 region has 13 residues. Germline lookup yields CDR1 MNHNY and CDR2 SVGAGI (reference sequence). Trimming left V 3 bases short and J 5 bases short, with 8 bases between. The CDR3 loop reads CASSYWVNNEQFF. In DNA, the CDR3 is TGTGCCAGCAGTTATTGGGTAAACAATGAGCAGTTCTTC.

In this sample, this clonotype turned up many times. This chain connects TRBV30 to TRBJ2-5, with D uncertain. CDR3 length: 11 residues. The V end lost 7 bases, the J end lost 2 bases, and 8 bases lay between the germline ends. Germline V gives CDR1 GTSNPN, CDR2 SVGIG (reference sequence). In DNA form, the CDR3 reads TGTGCCTTAAGAAGACAAGAGACCCAGTACTTC. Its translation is CALRRQETQYF.

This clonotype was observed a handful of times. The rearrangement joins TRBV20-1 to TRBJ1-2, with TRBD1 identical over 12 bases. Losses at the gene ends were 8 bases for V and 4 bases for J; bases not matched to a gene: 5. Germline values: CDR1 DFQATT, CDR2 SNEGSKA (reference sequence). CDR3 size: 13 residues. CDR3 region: CSPPGQGAYGYTF. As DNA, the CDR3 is TGCAGTCCGCCGGGACAGGGGGCCTATGGCTACACCTTC.

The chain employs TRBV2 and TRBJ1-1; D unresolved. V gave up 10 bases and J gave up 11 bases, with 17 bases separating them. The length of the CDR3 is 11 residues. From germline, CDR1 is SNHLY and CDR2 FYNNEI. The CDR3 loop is CATKFGPRAFF. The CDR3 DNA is TGTGCCACCAAGTTCGGCCCTCGGGCTTTCTTT. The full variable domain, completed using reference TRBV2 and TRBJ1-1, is EPEVTQTPSHQVTQMGQEVILRCVPISNHLYFYWYRQILGQKVEFLVSFYNNEISEKSEIFDDQFSVERPDGSNFTLKIRSTKLEDSAMYFCATKFGPRAFFGQGTRLTVV.

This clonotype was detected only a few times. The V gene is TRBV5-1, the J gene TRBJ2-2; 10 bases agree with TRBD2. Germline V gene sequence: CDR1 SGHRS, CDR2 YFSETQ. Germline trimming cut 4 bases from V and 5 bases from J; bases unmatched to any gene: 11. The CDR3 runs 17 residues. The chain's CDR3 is CASSPWMVAGGTGELFF. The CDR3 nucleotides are TGCGCCAGCAGCCCCTGGATGGTAGCGGGAGGAACCGGGGAGCTGTTTTTT.